This record concerns one T cell receptor beta chain sequence. According to the study, TCR beta libraries were built with iRepertoire HTBI primers and CDR3-region Arm-PCR. TCRdb reprocessed the multiplex PCR reads with MiXCR, giving one entry per CDR3 protein. The sample contains a few hundred thousand distinct CDR3 sequences, around a quarter of which appear only once. This sample's time point: persistent/refractory GD, antithyroid drugs over 5 years with positive TRAb. TCR sequences were obtained from RNA taken from PBMCs. This entry comes from a study of regulatory T cells in long-lasting Graves disease. V lost 3 bases to trimming and J lost 0 bases, with 6 bases between them. This CDR3 spans 14 amino acids. Germline CDR1 is MNHNS and CDR2 is SASEGT.

The chain recombines TRBV6-1 with TRBJ1-5, with D unclear. The specimen comprised peripheral blood mononuclear cells (PBMCs), sampled when the disease was refractory, from a patient treated with antithyroid drugs. The receptor comes from a female donor with Graves disease. The CDR3 coding sequence is TGTGCCAGCAGTGACGCGTATAGCAATCAGCCCCAGCATTTT. Translation gives CASSDAYSNQPQHF.